The source of this T cell receptor (beta chain) is a study of response to subunit inactivated influenza vaccine. TCRdb re-called the RT-PCR reads with MiXCR, one entry per CDR3 protein. The top ten hold about 31% of the sample, which has 180,000 or so distinct CDR3 sequences, about an eighth seen once. The V and J ends lost 0 bases and 3 bases respectively, with 9 bases between them. The length of the CDR3 is 14 residues. The germline V gene encodes CDR1 LGHDT and CDR2 YNNKEL (reference sequence). This same sample was also part of a study on T cells expressing NK-cell markers. That paper states: TCR beta libraries carry UMIs added by 5'RACE template switching. Underlying the TCR beta repertoires were sorted CD3+CD56+NKG2C+, CD3+CD56+NKG2C- and CD3+CD56-NKG2C+ T cells. These same clonotypes (in four donors) also led the CD3+CD56-NKG2C+ fraction.

The input for sequencing was CD8+ T cells sorted from PBMCs, taken 12 days after vaccination. The receptor's source is a man aged 50-59 years who received an inactivated influenza vaccine. This chain joins TRBV3-1 and TRBJ2-7, with D tentatively TRBD2 (5 bases). The CDR3: CASSQDSSGYEQYF. The CDR3 nucleotides read TGTGCCAGCAGCCAAGATTCCAGCGGCTACGAGCAGTACTTC.